The TCR beta chain under discussion was sequenced for a study of tumor-infiltrating lymphocytes in primary liver carcinoma (dated by TCRdb to 2016 to 2017). The study in broad terms: Between November 2015 and March 2016, about 5 patients in China with histopathologically diagnosed primary liver carcinoma had their tumors surgically resected. Of the five patients (three men and two women, aged 30 to 69 years), four had hepatocellular carcinoma and one had combined HCC and intrahepatic cholangiocarcinoma. The tumors of the five patients were staged as T1-T3 N0M0, with maximum diameters ranging from about 4 to 11 cm. Samples yielded roughly 3.5 to 7.13 million productive TCRbeta reads; read depth did not differ significantly between tissue types. For each liver tumor, the study sampled five regions along with adjacent normal tissue and blood, and applied TCRbeta repertoire sequencing, expression microarrays and whole-exome sequencing. A total of approximately 35 specimens from 5 patients underwent TCRbeta repertoire sequencing, comprising roughly 25 tumor regions, 5 adjacent noncancerous liver tissues and 5 peripheral blood samples. Repertoires from technical replicates were highly reproducible, with mean shared-clone rates about 0.86 and correlation coefficients above 0.95. The paper as a whole reports these results and caveats: Comparison of CD4+ and CD8+ T cell repertoires was precluded by the use of bulk unsorted samples. With just a handful of patients in the study, the authors point out that the findings should be validated in a larger study. Pairs of tumor regions showed greater repertoire overlap (mean about 35%) than tumor-adjacent pairs (roughly 17%) or tumor-blood pairs (around 15%), which is consistent with antigen-driven expansion. The top 250 clones accounted for a significantly greater share of the repertoire in tumors than in blood (p = 0.039). Only the TCR beta chain was sequenced, so true repertoire diversity is likely underestimated because unpaired alpha chains were not captured.

Using a constant-region primer and ProtoScript II reverse transcriptase, TCRbeta-specific cDNA was reverse-transcribed from about 460 ng total RNA. Construction of the TCRbeta libraries relied on three nested rounds of multiplex PCR, following a slightly modified ARM-PCR procedure. The first two PCR rounds used multiplex TRBV1-TRBV30 forward primers with a Cbeta reverse primer, each for roughly 11 cycles. A final 25-cycle PCR with Deep VentR polymerase added sample barcodes and Illumina adapters. Before sequencing, amplicons between 200 and 500 bp were purified from gel using a QIAquick gel extraction kit. The TCRbeta amplicons were sequenced with 250-bp paired-end reads on an Illumina HiSeq 2500. Processing in the source paper ran as follows. To recover full CDR3 sequences, reads were quality-trimmed using Trimmomatic v0.33 and paired reads were then merged using FLASH v1.2.11. MiGEC v1.2.1b assigned V, D and J germline segments to the rearranged TCRbeta sequences. VDJtools v1.0.0 computed clonotype statistics and Shannon-Wiener diversity indices. Except for diversity analysis, only each sample's 250 most abundant clonotypes were used in subsequent analyses to reduce sampling bias. TCRdb handled the public reads itself, with Q25 trimming in fastp and clone calling in MiXCR, and kept productive beta chains. A single entry per CDR3 protein holds the most common genes and DNA from its merged rows. V and J calls and clone size were set by TCRdb, not the authors. This sample has approximately 300,000 distinct CDR3 sequences in its table, and approximately 65% of those were observed once. Roughly 8.9% of the sample rests with the top ten.

In the case of this clonotype: The clone's antigen remains unknown. No base qualities exist here, and no much larger clone lies one base off it.

Sequences SQVTM (CDR1) and ANQGSEA (CDR2) are obtained from the germline V gene. The CDR3 numbers 13 residues from cysteine through phenylalanine. The retained sequence is limited to the CDR3, 39 bases, with the frame set at the first base. V is cut by 6 bases and J by 4 bases, and the space between the germline ends is 13 bases. RNA from unsorted whole blood was extracted with TRIzol reagent, and germline DNA was obtained with the DNeasy Blood & Tissue kit. At the time of sampling, the patients had chronic HBV infection and had not received any treatment. Before surgery, about 4 milliliters of peripheral blood were collected into K2EDTA tubes.

The TCR originated in a man between 35 and 55 years old with primary liver carcinoma and hepatitis B virus infection. Recombination joined TRBV29-1 with TRBJ2-1; TRBD2 is a weak D gene call, 6 bases matching. Sequenced material: peripheral blood. The CDR3 reads as follows: CSVELAQYNEQFF. The DNA sequence reads TGCAGCGTGGAACTAGCACAATACAATGAGCAGTTCTTC.